Each of the 20 T cell receptor beta chains below was sequenced from the same sample in a study of T cell responses to AZD1222 COVID-19 vaccine. Using immunoSEQ multiplex PCR, the repertoire was profiled, and TCRdb retains in-frame clones only, with some absent. The sample includes some 150,000 clones, approximately 91% of them seen just once. The material was peripheral blood, obtained 28 days after the second AZD1222 dose. Source of these receptors: an adult who received the AZD1222 COVID-19 vaccine.

The chain employs TRBV11-2 and TRBJ1-1; D perhaps matches TRBD1 (5 bases). The CDR3 is made up of 18 amino acids. Germline V CDR1 and CDR2: SGHAT, FQNNGV. V was cut by 5 bases and J by 2 bases, with 24 bases left in between. CDR3 residues: CASSRTIGDGKPNTEAFF. CDR3 sequence (DNA): TGTGCCAGCAGCCGTACTATCGGGGACGGAAAACCCAACACTGAAGCTTTCTTT. Together with reference TRBV11-2 and TRBJ1-1, the CDR3 gives the full variable domain: EAGVAQSPRYKIIEKRQSVAFWCNPISGHATLYWYQQILGQGPKLLIQFQNNGVVDDSQLPKDRFSAERLKGVDSTLKIQPAKLEDSAVYLCASSRTIGDGKPNTEAFFGQGTRLTVV.

This sequence joins TRBV10-3 and TRBJ1-5, with 11 bases lining up with TRBD1. The V gene's germline CDR1 is ENHRY and CDR2 SYGVKD. The CDR3 sequence is 14 residues long. V shed 6 bases and J 6 bases; nucleotides not matched to a gene: 4. The CDR3 region is CAIRDRGLGQPQHF. The CDR3 DNA sequence: TGTGCCATCAGGGACAGGGGGCTGGGTCAGCCCCAGCATTTT.

The V gene is TRBV5-1, the J gene TRBJ2-2, with TRBD2 matching 8 bases. Trimming at V came to 2 bases and at J to 5 bases, leaving 17 bases not matched to a gene. CDR1 is SGHRS and CDR2 is YFSETQ in the germline V gene. This CDR3 has 19 residues. The CDR3 is CASSFSPRPSGSGTGELFF. The CDR3 region has the DNA TGCGCCAGCAGCTTTTCGCCCCGCCCCAGCGGGAGCGGGACCGGGGAGCTGTTTTTT.

This sequence joins TRBV10-3 and TRBJ2-3, with D tentatively TRBD2 (7 bases). Trimming removed 8 bases from V and 2 bases from J, with 17 bases in between. CDR3 length: 15 residues. CDR1 and CDR2 (germline): ENHRY, SYGVKD. The CDR3 is CAIARGAGVTDTQYF. As DNA, the CDR3 is TGTGCCATCGCCCGGGGGGCGGGAGTCACAGATACGCAGTATTTT.

This clone was recorded a few times. J is TRBJ1-2 and V is TRBV24-1, with D hard to call. V gave up 4 bases and J gave up 1 base, with 12 bases separating them. This CDR3 has 15 amino acids. Germline CDR1 KGHDR, CDR2 SFDVKD. Here the CDR3 DNA reads TGTGCCACCAGTGACGGCGGAAGAGGTAACTATGGCTACACCTTC. Translated: CATSDGGRGNYGYTF.

This rearrangement joins TRBV5-4 to TRBJ2-3; 12 bases match TRBD2. Germline V gene sequence: CDR1 SGHNT, CDR2 YYREEE (reference sequence). Trimming took 4 bases from V and 1 from J; bases not matched to a gene: 4. The CDR3 has 16 residues. For the CDR3, the DNA is TGTGCCAGCAGCCTACGGACTAGCGGGGGCACAGATACGCAGTATTTT. Translation gives CASSLRTSGGTDTQYF.

The chain links TRBV27 to TRBJ2-5, with D unresolved. The CDR3 is made up of 14 amino acids. From germline, CDR1 is MNHEY and CDR2 SMNVEV (reference sequence). Trimming cost V 2 bases and J 2 bases, with 9 bases left between them. DNA of the CDR3: TGTGCCAGCAGTTTAGACCGCAGGCAAGAGACCCAGTACTTC. It codes for CASSLDRRQETQYF.

This chain links TRBV3-1 (or the pseudogene TRBV3-2) with TRBJ2-1, with 9 bases fitting TRBD2. The CDR3 is made up of 14 amino acids. Trimming removed 1 base from V and 9 bases from J; junction bases left unmatched: 4. Looked up from germline, CDR1 is LGHDT and CDR2 is YNNKEL (reference sequence). CDR3 sequence: CASSQVPAGGEQFF. CDR3 in DNA: TGTGCCAGCAGCCAAGTCCCAGCGGGAGGTGAGCAGTTCTTC.

The chain joins TRBV30 to TRBJ2-7, with D tentatively TRBD2 (6 bases). This CDR3 is built from 12 residues. V lost 0 bases, J lost 9 bases, and 12 bases lay in between. Germline V gene lookup returns CDR1 GTSNPN and CDR2 SVGIG (reference sequence). The CDR3 coding sequence is TGTGCCTGGAGTGTCGGACGGCGGGGGCAGTACTTC. It is translated as CAWSVGRRGQYF.

This sequence joins TRBV5-1 and TRBJ1-3, with unresolved D. Trimming stripped 0 bases from V and 2 bases from J, with 12 bases between. CDR3 size: 16 residues. Per germline, CDR1 SGHRS and CDR2 YFSETQ. DNA for the CDR3: TGCGCCAGCAGCTTGGTGGCGTCGGGAACTGGAAACACCATATATTTT. Translation: CASSLVASGTGNTIYF.

The rearrangement uses TRBV6-2 or TRBV6-3 and TRBJ1-1; D not resolved. This CDR3 spans 12 amino acids. V was cut by 2 bases and J by 4 bases, with 5 bases left in between. The germline gives CDR1 MNHEY, CDR2 SVGEGT. The CDR3 DNA reads TGTGCCAGCAGTTACCTCGGCACTGAAGCTTTCTTT. This gives the protein CASSYLGTEAFF.

The table lists this clone with a count of one. This sequence joins TRBV27 and TRBJ2-7; a possible D gene is TRBD1 (6 bases). Per germline, CDR1 MNHEY and CDR2 SMNVEV (reference sequence). This CDR3 is 16 amino acids long. The V end was cut by 2 bases, the J end by 0 bases, with 14 bases between. For the CDR3, the DNA is TGTGCCAGCAGTTTAAGACAGGTTTCCAGCTCCTACGAGCAGTACTTC. Residues: CASSLRQVSSSYEQYF.

The chain recombines TRBV15 with TRBJ2-7; TRBD1 matches 7 bases. J was trimmed by 0 bases and V by 0 bases; bases with no gene match: 5. This CDR3 region has 16 residues. Per the germline V gene, CDR1 is LNHNV and CDR2 is YYDKDF (reference sequence). The CDR3 DNA is TGTGCCACCAGCAGAGAGCCGGGACAGCTCTCCTACGAGCAGTACTTC. It translates to CATSREPGQLSYEQYF.

The genes are TRBV19 and TRBJ2-5, with 7 bases fitting TRBD1. Losses at the gene ends were 1 base for V and 7 bases for J; bases not matched to a gene: 6. CDR3 length: 14 amino acids. From germline, CDR1 is LNHDA and CDR2 SQIVND (reference sequence). DNA for the CDR3: TGTGCCAGTAGTATAGGCGACAGGGTGGGGACCCAGTACTTC. Protein sequence: CASSIGDRVGTQYF.

V and J are TRBV7-9 and TRBJ2-5, with D tentatively TRBD1 or TRBD2 (5 bases each). Between the trimmed V and J ends, which lost 4 bases and 3 bases, there was a span of 18 bases. The germline V gene encodes CDR1 SEHNR and CDR2 FQNEAQ (reference sequence). The length of the CDR3 is 16 residues. CDR3 protein: CASSSPQVIGKETQYF. The CDR3 nucleotides are TGTGCCAGCAGCTCCCCACAGGTGATCGGGAAAGAGACCCAGTACTTC. Full variable domain (missing parts from reference TRBV7-9 and TRBJ2-5): DTGVSQNPRHKITKRGQNVTFRCDPISEHNRLYWYRQTLGQGPEFLTYFQNEAQLEKSRLLSDRFSAERPKGSFSTLEIQRTEQGDSAMYLCASSSPQVIGKETQYFGPGTRLLVL.

The chain uses TRBV5-5 and TRBJ2-3; TRBD1 might be the D (6 bases). Germline V gives CDR1 SGHKS, CDR2 YYEKEE (reference sequence). Trimming left V 4 bases short and J 0 bases short, with 12 bases between. The CDR3 is 15 amino acids. For the CDR3, the DNA is TGTGCCAGCAGCCTACAGGGACCTAGCACAGATACGCAGTATTTT. Residues: CASSLQGPSTDTQYF.

In this sample, this clone turned up a few times. The CDR3 nucleotides read TGCGCCAGCAGTCAGGGTGAAAAACTGTTTTTT. This gives the protein CASSQGEKLFF. V usage is TRBV10-2 and J usage is TRBJ1-4, with D possibly matching TRBD1 (5 bases). V was trimmed by 5 bases and J by 7 bases, leaving 5 bases between them. Germline CDR1 is WSHSY and CDR2 is SAAADI. There are 11 residues in the CDR3.

The rearrangement links TRBV19 to TRBJ2-2; a possible D gene is TRBD1 (5 bases). With 8 bases removed from V and 2 bases from J, the gap between germline ends came to 12 bases. This CDR3 contains 14 residues. Germline V gene sequence: CDR1 LNHDA, CDR2 SQIVND (reference sequence). Here the CDR3 reads CASAWQGNTGELFF. The CDR3 coding sequence is TGTGCCAGTGCTTGGCAGGGTAACACCGGGGAGCTGTTTTTT. The whole variable domain, remainder taken from reference TRBV19 and TRBJ2-2, is DGGITQSPKYLFRKEGQNVTLSCEQNLNHDAMYWYRQDPGQGLRLIYYSQIVNDFQKGDIAEGYSVSREKKESFPLTVTSAQKNPTAFYLCASAWQGNTGELFFGEGSRLTVL.

This chain uses TRBV5-5 with TRBJ2-3; 7 bases map to TRBD1. The CDR3 sequence is 14 residues long. V trimming: 2 bases; J trimming: 4 bases; junction bases outside the gene matches: 4. Germline CDR1 SGHKS, CDR2 YYEKEE (reference sequence). DNA for the CDR3: TGTGCCAGCAGCTTCTGGGACAGCGCAGATACGCAGTATTTT. It translates to CASSFWDSADTQYF.

Regarding this clone: Mismatch with germline at one junction end may stem from a read error. The chain has TRBV7-7 and TRBJ2-5; D may correspond to TRBD1 or TRBD2 (6 bases each). From germline, CDR1 is SSHAT and CDR2 FNYEAQ (reference sequence). CDR3 length: 14 residues. This CDR3 reads CASSQTGRGETQYF. The CDR3 DNA is TGTGCTAGCAGCCAGACAGGACGGGGGGAGACCCAGTACTTC.